This TCR beta chain originates from a study of blood T cell repertoires in COVID-19. Study information: From T cells, B-cell-depleted T cells, or PBMCs came the material, which was cDNA or gDNA.

CDR3 size: 14 residues. Per the germline V gene, CDR1 is SGHRS and CDR2 is YFSETQ. Trimming took 1 base from V and 5 from J, leaving 12 bases between them. Sequenced by immunoSEQ multiplex PCR; TCRdb stores in-frame clones only, minus some. The table shows approximately 68,000 clones, with around 82% occurring only once. The source is a man aged 80 or over with active COVID-19. The material sequenced was peripheral blood. This sequence joins TRBV5-1 and TRBJ2-5, with D maybe TRBD2 (6 bases). The CDR3 region has the DNA TGCGCCAGCAGCTTGTCGCGGGGAGATGAGACCCAGTACTTC. Residues: CASSLSRGDETQYF.